Detailed here is one T cell receptor (beta chain). The sample is drawn from a study of blood T cell repertoires in COVID-19. In germline, CDR1 is MDHEN, CDR2 SYDVKM. The CDR3 runs to 11 residues. The germline V and J ends were trimmed by 7 bases and 3 bases, with 7 bases remaining between them. Per the original methods: Cell counts per sample came from amplifying reference gene primers. Sequenced by immunoSEQ multiplex PCR; TCRdb stores in-frame clones only, minus some. D and trimming were read from the DNA, whereas the V and J calls and clone size are those reported in that table. The table shows about 140,000 clones, with over 75% occurring only once.

This receptor was identified in a man between 50 and 59 years old with acute or convalescent COVID-19. The material sequenced was peripheral blood. The chain is built from TRBV28 and TRBJ2-7; perhaps TRBD2 as D (6 bases). The DNA of the CDR3 is TGTGCCAGCATGGGGGGCTACGAGCAGTACTTC. Its protein is CASMGGYEQYF.